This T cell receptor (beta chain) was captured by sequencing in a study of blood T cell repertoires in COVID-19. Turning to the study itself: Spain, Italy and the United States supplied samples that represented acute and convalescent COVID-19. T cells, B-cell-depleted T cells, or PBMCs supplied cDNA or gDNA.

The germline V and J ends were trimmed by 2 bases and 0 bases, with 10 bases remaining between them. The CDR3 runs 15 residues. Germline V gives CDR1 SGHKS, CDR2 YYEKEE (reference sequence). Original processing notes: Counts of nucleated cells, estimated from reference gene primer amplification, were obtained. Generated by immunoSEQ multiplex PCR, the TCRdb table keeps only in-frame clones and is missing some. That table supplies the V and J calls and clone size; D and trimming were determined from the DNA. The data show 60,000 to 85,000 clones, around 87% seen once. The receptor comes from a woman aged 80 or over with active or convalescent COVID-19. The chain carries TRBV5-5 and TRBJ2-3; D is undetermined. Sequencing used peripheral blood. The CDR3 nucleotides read TGTGCCAGCAGCTTAACCGGAGATAGCACAGATACGCAGTATTTT. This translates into CASSLTGDSTDTQYF.